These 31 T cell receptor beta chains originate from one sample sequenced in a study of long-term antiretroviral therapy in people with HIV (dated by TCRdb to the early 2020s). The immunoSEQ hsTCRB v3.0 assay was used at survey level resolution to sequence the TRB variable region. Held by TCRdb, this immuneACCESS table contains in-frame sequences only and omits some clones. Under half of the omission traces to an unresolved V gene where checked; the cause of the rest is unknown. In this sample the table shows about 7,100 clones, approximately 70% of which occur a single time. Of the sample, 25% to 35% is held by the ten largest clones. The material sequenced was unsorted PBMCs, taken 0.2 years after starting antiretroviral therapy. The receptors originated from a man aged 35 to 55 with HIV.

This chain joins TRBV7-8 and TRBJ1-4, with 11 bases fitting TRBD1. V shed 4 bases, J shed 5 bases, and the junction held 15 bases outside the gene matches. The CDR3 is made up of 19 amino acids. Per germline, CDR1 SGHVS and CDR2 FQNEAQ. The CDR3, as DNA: TGTGCCAGCAGCTACTGGACAGGGGGCGCGGGACAAGGGAATGAAAAACTGTTTTTT. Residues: CASSYWTGGAGQGNEKLFF.

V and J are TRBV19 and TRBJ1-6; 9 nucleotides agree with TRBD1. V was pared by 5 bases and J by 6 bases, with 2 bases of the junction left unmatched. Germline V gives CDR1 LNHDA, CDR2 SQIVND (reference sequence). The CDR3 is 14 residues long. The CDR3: CASSLGQGNSPLHF. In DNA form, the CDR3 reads TGTGCCAGTAGTTTGGGACAGGGTAATTCACCCCTCCACTTT.

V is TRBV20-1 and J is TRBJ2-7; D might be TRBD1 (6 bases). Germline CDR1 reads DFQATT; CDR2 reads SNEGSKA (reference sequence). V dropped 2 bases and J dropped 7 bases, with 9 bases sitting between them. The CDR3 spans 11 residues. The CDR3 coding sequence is TGCAGTGCTAGAACAGGGTATGAGCAGTACTTC. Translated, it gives CSARTGYEQYF.

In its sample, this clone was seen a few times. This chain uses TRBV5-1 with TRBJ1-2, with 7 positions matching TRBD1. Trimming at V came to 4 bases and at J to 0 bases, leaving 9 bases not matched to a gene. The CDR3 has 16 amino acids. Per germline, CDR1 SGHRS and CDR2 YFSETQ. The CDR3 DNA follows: TGCGCCAGCAGCCTATTTGACAGGGCAGCTAACTATGGCTACACCTTC. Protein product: CASSLFDRAANYGYTF.

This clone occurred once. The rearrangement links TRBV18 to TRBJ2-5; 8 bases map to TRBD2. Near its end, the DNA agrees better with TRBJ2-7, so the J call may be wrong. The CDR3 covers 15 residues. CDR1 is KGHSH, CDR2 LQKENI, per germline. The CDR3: CASSPIGGAAYEQYF. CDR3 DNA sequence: TGTGCCAGCTCACCAATCGGGGGGGCCGCCTACGAGCAGTACTTC.

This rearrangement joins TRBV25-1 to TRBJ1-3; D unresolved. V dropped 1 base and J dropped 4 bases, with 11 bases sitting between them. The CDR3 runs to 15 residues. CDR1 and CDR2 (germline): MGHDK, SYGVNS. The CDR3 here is CASSEFTTGGNTIYF. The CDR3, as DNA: TGTGCCAGCAGTGAATTTACGACCGGAGGAAACACCATATATTTT.

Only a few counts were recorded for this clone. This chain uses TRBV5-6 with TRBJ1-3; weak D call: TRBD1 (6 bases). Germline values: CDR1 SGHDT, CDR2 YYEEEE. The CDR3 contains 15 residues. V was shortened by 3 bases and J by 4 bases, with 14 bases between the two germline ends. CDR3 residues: CASSWGHLEGNTIYF. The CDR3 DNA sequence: TGTGCCAGCAGCTGGGGACACCTTGAAGGAAACACCATATATTTT. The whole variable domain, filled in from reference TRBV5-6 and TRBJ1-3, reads DAGVTQSPTHLIKTRGQQVTLRCSPKSGHDTVSWYQQALGQGPQFIFQYYEEEERQRGNFPDRFSGHQFPNYSSELNVNALLLGDSALYLCASSWGHLEGNTIYFGEGSWLTVV.

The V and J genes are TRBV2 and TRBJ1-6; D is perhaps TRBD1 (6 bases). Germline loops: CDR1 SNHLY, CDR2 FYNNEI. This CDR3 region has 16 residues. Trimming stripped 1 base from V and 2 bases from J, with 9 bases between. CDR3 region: CASSEGGGTYNSPLHF. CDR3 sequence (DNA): TGTGCCAGCAGTGAAGGGGGGGGCACCTATAATTCACCCCTCCACTTT. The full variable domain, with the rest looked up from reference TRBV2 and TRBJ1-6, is EPEVTQTPSHQVTQMGQEVILRCVPISNHLYFYWYRQILGQKVEFLVSFYNNEISEKSEIFDDQFSVERPDGSNFTLKIRSTKLEDSAMYFCASSEGGGTYNSPLHFGNGTRLTVT.

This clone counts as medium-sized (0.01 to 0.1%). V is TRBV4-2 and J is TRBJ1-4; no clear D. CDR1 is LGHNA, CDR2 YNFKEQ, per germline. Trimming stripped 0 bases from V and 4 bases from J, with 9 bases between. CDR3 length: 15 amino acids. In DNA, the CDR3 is TGTGCCAGCAGCCAAGACGGGCAGTATAATGAAAAACTGTTTTTT. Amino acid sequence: CASSQDGQYNEKLFF.

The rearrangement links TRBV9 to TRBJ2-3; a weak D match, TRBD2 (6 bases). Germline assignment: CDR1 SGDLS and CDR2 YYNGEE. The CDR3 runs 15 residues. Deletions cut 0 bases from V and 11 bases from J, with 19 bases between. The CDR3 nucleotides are TGTGCCAGCAGCGTAGGGGGGGATAGAGGAAAACAGCAGTATTTT. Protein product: CASSVGGDRGKQQYF.

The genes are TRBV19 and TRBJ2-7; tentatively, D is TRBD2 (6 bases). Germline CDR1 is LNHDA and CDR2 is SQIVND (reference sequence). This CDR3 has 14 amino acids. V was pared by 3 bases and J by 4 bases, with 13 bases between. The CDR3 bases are TGTGCCAGTAGTATCCGGGACGGGGGATACGAGCAGTACTTC. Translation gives CASSIRDGGYEQYF.

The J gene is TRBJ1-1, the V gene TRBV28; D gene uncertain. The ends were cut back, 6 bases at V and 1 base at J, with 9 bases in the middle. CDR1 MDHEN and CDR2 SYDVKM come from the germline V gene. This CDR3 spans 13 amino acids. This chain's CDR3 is CASRRTENTEAFF. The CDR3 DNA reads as TGTGCCAGCAGGAGAACAGAGAACACTGAAGCTTTCTTT. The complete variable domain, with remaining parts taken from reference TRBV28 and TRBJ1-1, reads DVKVTQSSRYLVKRTGEKVFLECVQDMDHENMFWYRQDPGLGLRLIYFSYDVKMKEKGDIPEGYSVSREKKERFSLILESASTNQTSMYLCASRRTENTEAFFGQGTRLTVV.

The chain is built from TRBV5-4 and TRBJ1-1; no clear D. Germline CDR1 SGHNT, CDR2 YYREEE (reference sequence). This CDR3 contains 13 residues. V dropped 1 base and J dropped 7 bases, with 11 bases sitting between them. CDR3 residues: CASSLLDLDEAFF. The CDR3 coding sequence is TGTGCCAGCAGCTTGCTGGACTTGGATGAAGCTTTCTTT.

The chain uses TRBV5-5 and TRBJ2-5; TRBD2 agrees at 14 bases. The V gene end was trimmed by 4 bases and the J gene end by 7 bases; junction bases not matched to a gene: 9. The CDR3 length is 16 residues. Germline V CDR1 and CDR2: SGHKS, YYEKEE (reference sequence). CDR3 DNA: TGTGCCAGCAGCCTTCGACTAGCGGGGGGGCCGTGGACCCAGTACTTC. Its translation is CASSLRLAGGPWTQYF.

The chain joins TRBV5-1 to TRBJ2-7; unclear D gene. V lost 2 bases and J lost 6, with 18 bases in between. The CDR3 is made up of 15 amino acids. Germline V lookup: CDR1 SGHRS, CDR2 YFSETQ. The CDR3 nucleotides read TGCGCCAGCAGCTTCGGGCCCGGAGAGCGCGGCGAGCAGTACTTC. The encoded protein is CASSFGPGERGEQYF.

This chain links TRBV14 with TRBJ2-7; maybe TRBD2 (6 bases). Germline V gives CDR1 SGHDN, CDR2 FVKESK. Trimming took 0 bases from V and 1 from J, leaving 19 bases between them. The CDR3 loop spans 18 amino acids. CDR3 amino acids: CASSQEGAGRRRSYEQYF. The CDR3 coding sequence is TGTGCCAGCAGCCAAGAAGGGGCGGGACGGAGAAGGTCCTACGAGCAGTACTTC.

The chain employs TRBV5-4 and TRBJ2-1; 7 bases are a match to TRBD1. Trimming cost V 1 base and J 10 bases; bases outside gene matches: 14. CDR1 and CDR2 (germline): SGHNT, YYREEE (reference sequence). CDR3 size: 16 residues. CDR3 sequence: CASSLYGQARQYEQFF. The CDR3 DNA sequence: TGTGCCAGCAGCTTGTATGGACAGGCCCGGCAATACGAGCAGTTCTTC. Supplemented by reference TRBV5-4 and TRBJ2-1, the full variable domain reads ETGVTQSPTHLIKTRGQQVTLRCSSQSGHNTVSWYQQALGQGPQFIFQYYREEENGRGNFPPRFSGLQFPNYSSELNVNALELDDSALYLCASSLYGQARQYEQFFGPGTRLTVL.

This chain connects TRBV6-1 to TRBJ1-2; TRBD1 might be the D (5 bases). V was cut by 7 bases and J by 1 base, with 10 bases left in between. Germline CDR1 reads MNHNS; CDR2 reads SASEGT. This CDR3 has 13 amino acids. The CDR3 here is CASTKDNNYGYTF. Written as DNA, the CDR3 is TGTGCCAGCACCAAGGACAATAACTATGGCTACACCTTC.

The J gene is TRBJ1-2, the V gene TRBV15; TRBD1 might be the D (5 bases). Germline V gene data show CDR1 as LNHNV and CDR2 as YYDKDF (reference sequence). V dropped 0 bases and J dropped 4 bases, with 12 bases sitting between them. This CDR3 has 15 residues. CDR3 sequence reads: CATSRDRGRLYGYTF. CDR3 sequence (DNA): TGTGCCACCAGCAGAGATCGGGGACGGCTCTATGGCTACACCTTC.

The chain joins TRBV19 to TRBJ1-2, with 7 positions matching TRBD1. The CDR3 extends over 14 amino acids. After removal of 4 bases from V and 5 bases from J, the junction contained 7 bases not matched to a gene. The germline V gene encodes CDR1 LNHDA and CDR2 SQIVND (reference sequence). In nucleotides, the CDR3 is TGTGCCAGTAGTAGACGTCAGGGGGAATATGGCTACACCTTC. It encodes CASSRRQGEYGYTF.

Here the CDR3 reads CASSSLGPLEAFF. The CDR3 DNA sequence: TGTGCCAGCAGTTCGTTGGGGCCTCTGGAAGCTTTCTTT. The genes are TRBV28 and TRBJ1-1, with D possibly matching TRBD1 (5 bases). Trimming left V 4 bases short and J 8 bases short, with 14 bases between. CDR1 and CDR2 from the germline V gene are MDHEN and SYDVKM. CDR3 length: 13 amino acids.

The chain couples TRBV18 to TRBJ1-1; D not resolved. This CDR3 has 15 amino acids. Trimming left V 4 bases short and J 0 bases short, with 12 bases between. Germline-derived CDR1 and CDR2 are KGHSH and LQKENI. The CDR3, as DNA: TGTGCCAGCTCACTGGGAGGCTCCATGAACACTGAAGCTTTCTTT. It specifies CASSLGGSMNTEAFF. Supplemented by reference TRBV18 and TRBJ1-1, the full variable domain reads NAGVMQNPRHLVRRRGQEARLRCSPMKGHSHVYWYRQLPEEGLKFMVYLQKENIIDESGMPKERFSAEFPKEGPSILRIQQVVRGDSAAYFCASSLGGSMNTEAFFGQGTRLTVV.

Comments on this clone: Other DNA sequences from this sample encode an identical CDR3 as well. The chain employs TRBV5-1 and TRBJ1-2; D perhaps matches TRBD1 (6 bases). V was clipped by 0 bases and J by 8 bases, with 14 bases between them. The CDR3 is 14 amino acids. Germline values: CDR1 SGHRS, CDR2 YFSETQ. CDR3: CASSLDVGGGGYTF. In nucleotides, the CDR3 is TGCGCCAGCAGCTTGGATGTTGGGGGGGGCGGCTACACCTTC.

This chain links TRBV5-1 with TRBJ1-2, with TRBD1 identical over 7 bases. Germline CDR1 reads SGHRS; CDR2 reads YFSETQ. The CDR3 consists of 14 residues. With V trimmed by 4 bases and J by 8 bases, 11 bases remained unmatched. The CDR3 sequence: CASSQGVGLVGYTF. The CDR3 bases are TGCGCCAGCAGCCAGGGGGTTGGGTTGGTCGGCTACACCTTC. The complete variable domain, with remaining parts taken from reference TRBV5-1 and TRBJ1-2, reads KAGVTQTPRYLIKTRGQQVTLSCSPISGHRSVSWYQQTPGQGLQFLFEYFSETQRNKGNFPGRFSGRQFSNSRSEMNVSTLELGDSALYLCASSQGVGLVGYTFGSGTRLTVV.

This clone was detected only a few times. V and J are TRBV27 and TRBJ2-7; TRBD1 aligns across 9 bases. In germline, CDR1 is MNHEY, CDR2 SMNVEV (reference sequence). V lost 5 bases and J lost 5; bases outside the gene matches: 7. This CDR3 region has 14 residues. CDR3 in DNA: TGTGCCAGCAGTCCCGGGACAGGGATAAACGAGCAGTACTTC. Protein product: CASSPGTGINEQYF.

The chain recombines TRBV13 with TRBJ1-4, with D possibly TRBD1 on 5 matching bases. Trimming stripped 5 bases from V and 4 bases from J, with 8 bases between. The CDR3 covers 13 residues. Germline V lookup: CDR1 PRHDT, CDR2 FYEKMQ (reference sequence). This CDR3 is CASSTQGNEKLFF. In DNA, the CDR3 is TGTGCCAGCAGCACCCAGGGTAATGAAAAACTGTTTTTT.

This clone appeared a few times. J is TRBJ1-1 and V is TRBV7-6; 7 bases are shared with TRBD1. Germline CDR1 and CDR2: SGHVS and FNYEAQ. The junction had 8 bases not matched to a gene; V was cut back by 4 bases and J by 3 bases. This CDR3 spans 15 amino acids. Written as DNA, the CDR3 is TGTGCCAGCAGCTCCTCTCGACAGGGACACACTGAAGCTTTCTTT. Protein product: CASSSSRQGHTEAFF.

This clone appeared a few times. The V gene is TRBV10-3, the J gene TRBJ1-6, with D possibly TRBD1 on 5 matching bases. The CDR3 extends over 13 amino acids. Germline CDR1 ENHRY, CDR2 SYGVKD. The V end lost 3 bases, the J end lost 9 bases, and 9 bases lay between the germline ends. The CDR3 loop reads CAISDGTSSPLHF. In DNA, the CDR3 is TGTGCCATCAGTGATGGGACTTCTTCACCCCTCCACTTT.

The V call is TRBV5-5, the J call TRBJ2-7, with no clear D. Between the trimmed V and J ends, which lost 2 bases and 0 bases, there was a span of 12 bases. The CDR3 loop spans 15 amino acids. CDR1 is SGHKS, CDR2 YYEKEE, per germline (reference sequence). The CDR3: CASSLRSAFSYEQYF. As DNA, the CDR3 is TGTGCCAGCAGCTTACGGAGCGCCTTCTCCTACGAGCAGTACTTC. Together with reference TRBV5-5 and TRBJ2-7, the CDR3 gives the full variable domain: DAGVTQSPTHLIKTRGQQVTLRCSPISGHKSVSWYQQVLGQGPQFIFQYYEKEERGRGNFPDRFSARQFPNYSSELNVNALLLGDSALYLCASSLRSAFSYEQYFGPGTRLTVT.

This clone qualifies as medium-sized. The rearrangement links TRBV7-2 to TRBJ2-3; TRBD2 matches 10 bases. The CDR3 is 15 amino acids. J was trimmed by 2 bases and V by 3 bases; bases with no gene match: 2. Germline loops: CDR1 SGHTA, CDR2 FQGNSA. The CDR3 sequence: CASSFSGGFTDTQYF. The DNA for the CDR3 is TGTGCCAGCAGCTTTAGCGGGGGGTTCACAGATACGCAGTATTTT.

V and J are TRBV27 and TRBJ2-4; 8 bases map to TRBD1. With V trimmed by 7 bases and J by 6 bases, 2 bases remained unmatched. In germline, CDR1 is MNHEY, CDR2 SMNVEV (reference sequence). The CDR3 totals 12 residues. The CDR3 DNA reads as TGTGCCAGCACCGGACAGGGAAACATTCAGTACTTC. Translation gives CASTGQGNIQYF.